This record concerns one T cell receptor beta chain sequence. Trimming cost V 4 bases and J 7 bases; bases outside gene matches: 14. Germline loops: CDR1 LGHNA, CDR2 YNFKEQ. This CDR3 is 17 amino acids long. The data were taken from a study of blood T cell repertoires in COVID-19. Study information: The origin of the acute and convalescent COVID-19 samples was the United States, Italy and Spain. In each case, the material was cDNA or gDNA derived from T cells, B-cell-depleted T cells, or PBMCs.

Authors' data handling: Amplified reference gene primers provided the basis for estimating nucleated cell counts. Here immunoSEQ multiplex PCR was the method, and the copy in TCRdb shows in-frame clones only, minus some. V, J and clone size are taken as reported in that table, and D and trimming were inferred from the DNA itself. This table holds approximately 70,000 clones, approximately 90% found once. The V call is TRBV4-2, the J call TRBJ2-3, with TRBD2 matching over 10 bases. The specimen sequenced was peripheral blood. This sequence was found in a woman between 18 and 29 years old with acute or convalescent COVID-19. The CDR3 reads CASSRSKGAGGQYTQYF. The CDR3 DNA is TGTGCCAGCAGCCGGAGTAAGGGAGCGGGGGGGCAATATACGCAGTATTTT.